These 8 T cell receptor beta chains came from one sample sequenced in a study of cytomegalovirus exposure and HLA in healthy donors. In the PCR, 60 Vbeta and 13 Jbeta primers were used. TCRdb's table, derived via immunoSEQ multiplex PCR, lists solely in-frame clones and lacks some. Of 150,000 to 200,000 clones listed, about four fifths are singletons. The material sequenced was PBMCs. The receptors here all came from a girl aged 10 to 17 in good health and CMV-seropositive.

CDR3 coding DNA: TGTGCCAGCAGTGGGGGGGTCCCTAGCTCTGGAAACACCATATATTTT. This codes for CASSGGVPSSGNTIYF. The rearrangement uses TRBV2 and TRBJ1-3; D is possibly TRBD1 (5 bases). With 4 bases removed from V and 0 bases from J, the gap between germline ends came to 13 bases. The CDR3 extends over 16 amino acids. Germline V lookup: CDR1 SNHLY, CDR2 FYNNEI.

The rearrangement joins TRBV2 to TRBJ2-2, with 12 nucleotides matching TRBD2. Looked up from germline, CDR1 is SNHLY and CDR2 is FYNNEI. Trimming at V came to 10 bases and at J to 4 bases, leaving 13 bases not matched to a gene. There are 17 residues in the CDR3. Here the CDR3 reads CATCLLAGGPGTGELFF. The CDR3 DNA is TGTGCCACCTGCCTCCTAGCGGGGGGGCCGGGCACCGGGGAGCTGTTTTTT. The whole variable domain, filled in from reference TRBV2 and TRBJ2-2, reads EPEVTQTPSHQVTQMGQEVILRCVPISNHLYFYWYRQILGQKVEFLVSFYNNEISEKSEIFDDQFSVERPDGSNFTLKIRSTKLEDSAMYFCATCLLAGGPGTGELFFGEGSRLTVL.

A few counts support this clone. The chain has TRBV21-1 and TRBJ2-2; TRBD2, the table's D call, was not compared with the DNA. TRBV21-1 is a documented pseudogene. This CDR3 spans 19 amino acids. DNA of the CDR3: TGTGCCAGCAGCAAAGGTCCGGGACTAGCGGTCGATAACACCGGGGAGCTGTTTTTT. The encoded protein is CASSKGPGLAVDNTGELFF.

The chain recombines TRBV2 with TRBJ2-6; D is ambiguous. The germline V gene has CDR1 SNHLY and CDR2 FYNNEI. Trimming removed 7 bases from V and 2 bases from J, with 9 bases in between. The CDR3 is made up of 14 amino acids. Written as DNA, the CDR3 is TGTGCCAGCATCGACAAGGCTGGGGCCAACGTCCTGACTTTC. Amino acids: CASIDKAGANVLTF. The whole variable domain, filled in from reference TRBV2 and TRBJ2-6, reads EPEVTQTPSHQVTQMGQEVILRCVPISNHLYFYWYRQILGQKVEFLVSFYNNEISEKSEIFDDQFSVERPDGSNFTLKIRSTKLEDSAMYFCASIDKAGANVLTFGAGSRLTVL.

The rearrangement links TRBV5-6 to TRBJ2-2; 8 bases map to TRBD1. The CDR3 covers 17 residues. V lost 4 bases to trimming and J lost 4 bases; unmatched junction nucleotides: 12. Germline CDR1 and CDR2: SGHDT and YYEEEE. The CDR3 sequence is CASSPPGTGPLTGELFF. CDR3 bases: TGTGCCAGCAGCCCCCCGGGGACAGGTCCCCTCACCGGGGAGCTGTTTTTT.

The genes are TRBV28 and TRBJ2-3, with 8 bases lining up with TRBD1. Germline lookup yields CDR1 MDHEN and CDR2 SYDVKM. J gave up 3 bases and V 5 bases, and 10 bases lay outside the gene matches. The CDR3 is 16 amino acids. In DNA, the CDR3 is TGTGCCAGCAGTGGGGACAGGTCCATTCGGACAGATACGCAGTATTTT. Translating gives CASSGDRSIRTDTQYF.

The chain recombines TRBV5-1 with TRBJ1-4; no clear D gene. Germline CDR1 is SGHRS and CDR2 is YFSETQ. Trimming shortened V by 0 bases and J by 7 bases, and 13 bases separated the two germline ends. This CDR3 region has 15 residues. The CDR3 region has the DNA TGCGCCAGCAGCTTGGTTGGAGGGCGGGGTGAAAAACTGTTTTTT. Its translation: CASSLVGGRGEKLFF.

V gene TRBV12-1 combines with J gene TRBJ2-2; TRBD2 is the table's D call, not checked against the DNA. TRBV12-1 is a pseudogene locus. This CDR3 spans 16 amino acids. CDR3 DNA sequence: TGTGCCAGCAGCTTGTCTAGCGGGGTAAACACCGGGGAGCTGTTTTTT. Encoded protein: CASSLSSGVNTGELFF.